This TCR beta chain emerged from a study of metastatic and nonmetastatic thyroid tumors. Overall study: Blood and tumor or nodule tissue repertoires from malignant and benign thyroid patients were compared. Study results and caveats: According to reports, the diversity of TCR beta was significantly higher in malignant thyroid tumors than in benign nodules, and this held in both blood and tumor samples.

At least ten counts were recorded for this clone. Its antigen is unidentified. Study processing details: Building a distant-metastasis classifier for papillary thyroid cancer drew on CDR3 differences across clinicopathological groups. TCRdb reprocessed the PCR reads using MiXCR. For this entry, the V and J calls and clone size follow TCRdb and not the study's own pipeline. The sample has approximately 13,000 clones; roughly 21% are singletons. Trimming removed 5 bases from V and 4 bases from J, with 8 bases in between. Looked up from germline, CDR1 is SEHNR and CDR2 is FQNEAQ (reference sequence). This CDR3 contains 13 residues. Every patient underwent thyroid surgery untreated.

The sequencing input was adjacent normal tissue. The V call is TRBV7-9, the J call TRBJ2-2; D is undetermined. The clonotype was recovered from a female donor with papillary thyroid cancer or a benign thyroid nodule (not recorded which). Some clones in this sample may be carry-over from other donors' samples. The CDR3 protein is CASSPVITGELFF. Here the CDR3 DNA reads TGTGCCAGCAGCCCTGTCATCACCGGGGAGCTGTTTTTT.